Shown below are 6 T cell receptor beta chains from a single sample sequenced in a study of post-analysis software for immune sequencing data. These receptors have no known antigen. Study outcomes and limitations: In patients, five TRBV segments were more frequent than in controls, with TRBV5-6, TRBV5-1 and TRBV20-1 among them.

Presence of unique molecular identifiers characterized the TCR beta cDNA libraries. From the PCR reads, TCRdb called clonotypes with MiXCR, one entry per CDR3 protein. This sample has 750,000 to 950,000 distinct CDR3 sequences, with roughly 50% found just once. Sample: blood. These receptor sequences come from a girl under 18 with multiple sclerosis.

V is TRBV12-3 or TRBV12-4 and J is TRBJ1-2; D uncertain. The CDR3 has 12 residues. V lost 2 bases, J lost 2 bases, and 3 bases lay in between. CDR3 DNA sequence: TGTGCCAGCAGTTTATGGAACTATGGCTACACCTTC. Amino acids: CASSLWNYGYTF.

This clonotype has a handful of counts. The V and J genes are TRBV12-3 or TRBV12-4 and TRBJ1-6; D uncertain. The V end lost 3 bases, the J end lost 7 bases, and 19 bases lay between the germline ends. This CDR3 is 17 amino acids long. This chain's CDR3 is CASSLRYDSRENSPLHF. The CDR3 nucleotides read TGTGCCAGCAGTTTGCGCTATGATTCCCGGGAAAATTCACCCCTCCACTTT.

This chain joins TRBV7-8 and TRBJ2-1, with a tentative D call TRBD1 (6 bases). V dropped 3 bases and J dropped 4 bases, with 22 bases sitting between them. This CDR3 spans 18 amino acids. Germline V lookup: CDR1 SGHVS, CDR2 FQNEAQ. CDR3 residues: CASSFSTYLGTLYNEQFF. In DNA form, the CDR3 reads TGTGCCAGCAGCTTTTCGACTTATTTGGGGACACTATACAATGAGCAGTTCTTC.

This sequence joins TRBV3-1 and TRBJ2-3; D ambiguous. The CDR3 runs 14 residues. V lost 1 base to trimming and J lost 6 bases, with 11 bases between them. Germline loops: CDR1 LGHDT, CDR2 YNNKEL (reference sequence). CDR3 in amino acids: CASSQAKNSDTQYF. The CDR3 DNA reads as TGTGCCAGCAGCCAAGCGAAGAATTCGGATACGCAGTATTTT.

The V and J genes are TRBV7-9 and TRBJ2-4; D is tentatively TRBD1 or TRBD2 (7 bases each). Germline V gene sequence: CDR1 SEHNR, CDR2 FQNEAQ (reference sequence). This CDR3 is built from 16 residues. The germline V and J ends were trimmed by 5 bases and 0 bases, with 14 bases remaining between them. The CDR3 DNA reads TGTGCCAGCAGCCTCGGGGGGACAGTAGCCAAAAACATTCAGTACTTC. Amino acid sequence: CASSLGGTVAKNIQYF.

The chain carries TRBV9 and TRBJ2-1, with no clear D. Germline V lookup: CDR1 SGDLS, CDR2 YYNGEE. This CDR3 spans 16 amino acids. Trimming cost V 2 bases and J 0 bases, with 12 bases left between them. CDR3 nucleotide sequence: TGTGCCAGCAGCGTGTTGGCCGAGAGCTCCTACAATGAGCAGTTCTTC. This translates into CASSVLAESSYNEQFF.